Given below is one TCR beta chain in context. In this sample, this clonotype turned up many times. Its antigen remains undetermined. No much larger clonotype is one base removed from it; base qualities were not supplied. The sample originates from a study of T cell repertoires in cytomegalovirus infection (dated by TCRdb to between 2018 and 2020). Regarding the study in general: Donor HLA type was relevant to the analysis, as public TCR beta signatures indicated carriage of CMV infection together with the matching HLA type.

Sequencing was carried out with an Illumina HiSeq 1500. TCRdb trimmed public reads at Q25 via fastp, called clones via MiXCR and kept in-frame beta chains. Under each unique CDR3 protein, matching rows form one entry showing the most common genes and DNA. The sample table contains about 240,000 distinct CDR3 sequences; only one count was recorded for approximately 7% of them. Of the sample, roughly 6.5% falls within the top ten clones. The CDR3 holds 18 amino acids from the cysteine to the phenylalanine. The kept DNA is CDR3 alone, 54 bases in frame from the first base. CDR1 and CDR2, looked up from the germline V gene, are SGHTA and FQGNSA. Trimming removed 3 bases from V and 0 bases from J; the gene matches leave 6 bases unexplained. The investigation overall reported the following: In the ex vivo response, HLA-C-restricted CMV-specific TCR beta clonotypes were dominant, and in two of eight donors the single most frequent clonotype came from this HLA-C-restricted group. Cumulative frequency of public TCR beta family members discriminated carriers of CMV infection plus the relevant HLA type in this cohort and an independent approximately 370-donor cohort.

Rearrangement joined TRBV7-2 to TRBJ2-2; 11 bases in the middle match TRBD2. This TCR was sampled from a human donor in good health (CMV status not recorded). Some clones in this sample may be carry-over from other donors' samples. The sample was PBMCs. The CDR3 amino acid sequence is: CASSFRLAGGANTGELFF. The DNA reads TGTGCCAGCAGCTTCCGGCTAGCGGGGGGCGCGAACACCGGGGAGCTGTTTTTT.